What follows are 22 T cell receptor beta chains derived from one specimen sequenced in a study of human T cells and chemical hapten exposure. The time point denotes: pre-sensitization, week 0. Indicated treatment: therapeutic diphenylcyclopropenone sensitization with weekly scalp DPC. RNA extraction used unfractionated whole blood as the source of total RNA. TCRdb re-called the RACE reads through MiXCR, storing one row per CDR3 protein. The sample shows 35,000 to 45,000 distinct CDR3 sequences, 9% to 15% of them seen only once. The sequencing used whole blood, collected in connection with sensitization to the hapten diphenylcyclopropenone (DPC). These receptors came from a woman in her thirties or forties with alopecia areata. Some clones in this sample may be carry-over from other donors' samples.

This clonotype was seen at least ten times. The chain carries TRBV19 and TRBJ2-5, with a tentative D call TRBD2 (5 bases). This CDR3 is built from 13 residues. The germline V gene encodes CDR1 LNHDA and CDR2 SQIVND (reference sequence). The V end lost 6 bases, the J end lost 1 base, and 9 bases lay between the germline ends. The chain's CDR3 is CASSLGLQETQYF. CDR3 bases: TGTGCCAGTAGCCTCGGACTCCAAGAGACCCAGTACTTC.

In its sample, this clonotype was seen a few times. The chain combines TRBV4-3 with TRBJ2-7, with D uncertain. The germline V and J ends were trimmed by 2 bases and 4 bases, with 9 bases remaining between them. Germline V gene sequence: CDR1 LGHNA, CDR2 YSLEER. This CDR3 is 13 amino acids long. The CDR3 DNA follows: TGCGCCAGCAGCCAAATAGGAAGGTACGAGCAGTACTTC. Amino acids: CASSQIGRYEQYF.

Of note for this clonotype: The conserved final phenylalanine or tryptophan is absent from the CDR3, which likely points to a read error. This chain links TRBV6-5 with TRBJ1-2, with D tentatively TRBD1 (6 bases). CDR1 is MNHEY and CDR2 is SVGAGI in the germline V gene. The CDR3 is 14 residues long. Trimming took 0 bases from V and 4 from J, leaving 9 bases between them. The CDR3 coding sequence is TGTGCCAGCAGTTACTCGGGGGGCGGCTATGGCTACACCCTC. Its protein product is CASSYSGGGYGYTL.

This clonotype was seen at least ten times. The J gene is TRBJ1-4, the V gene TRBV5-5; perhaps TRBD1 as D (6 bases). The ends were cut back, 5 bases at V and 0 bases at J, with 17 bases in the middle. The length of the CDR3 is 17 residues. Germline CDR1 and CDR2: SGHKS and YYEKEE (reference sequence). The CDR3 DNA is TGTGCCAGCAGGCCGACAGGAAGCTTTGCAACTAATGAAAAACTGTTTTTT. Its protein product is CASRPTGSFATNEKLFF.

This sequence joins TRBV5-5 and TRBJ1-1; D gene unclear. Looked up from germline, CDR1 is SGHKS and CDR2 is YYEKEE (reference sequence). V lost 0 bases to trimming and J lost 4 bases, with 13 bases between them. The CDR3 totals 15 residues. The CDR3 DNA reads TGTGCCAGCAGCTTGGCCATAGGGTTGAGCACTGAAGCTTTCTTT. Translated: CASSLAIGLSTEAFF.

The table lists this clonotype with many counts. CDR3 DNA: TGCAGTGCTAGGCCTACTGGACTAGCGAGCAATGAGCAGTTCTTC. Its translation is CSARPTGLASNEQFF. This chain joins TRBV20-1 and TRBJ2-1, with 9 bases that match TRBD2. Germline V gene sequence: CDR1 DFQATT, CDR2 SNEGSKA (reference sequence). The ends lost 3 bases at V and 6 bases at J; junction bases unmatched: 9. This CDR3 comprises 15 residues.

This clonotype was recorded a few times. V gene TRBV5-1 combines with J gene TRBJ2-7; 9 bases agree with TRBD1. The germline gives CDR1 SGHRS, CDR2 YFSETQ. This CDR3 is 15 amino acids long. V dropped 7 bases and J dropped 3; count of bases not matched to a gene: 11. The CDR3 here is CASGPGQGSYYEQYF. CDR3 DNA: TGCGCCAGCGGACCGGGACAGGGATCCTACTACGAGCAGTACTTC.

This clonotype was seen many times. The gene calls are TRBV12-3 or TRBV12-4 and TRBJ1-4, with D unclear. CDR3 length: 14 residues. V shed 2 bases and J shed 0 bases, with 4 bases lying between them. In nucleotides, the CDR3 is TGTGCCAGCAGTTTAACGGCAACTAATGAAAAACTGTTTTTT. Its protein is CASSLTATNEKLFF.

This clonotype showed up many times. The genes are TRBV29-1 and TRBJ2-3; D is perhaps TRBD1 (5 bases). Germline V gives CDR1 SQVTM, CDR2 ANQGSEA. With 1 base removed from V and 6 bases from J, the gap between germline ends came to 17 bases. The CDR3 is 15 amino acids. The CDR3 loop is CSVEGGAPRWDTQYF. CDR3 DNA: TGCAGCGTTGAAGGGGGCGCGCCCCGCTGGGATACGCAGTATTTT.

This clonotype showed up many times. The rearrangement uses TRBV4-3 and TRBJ2-1, with D perhaps being TRBD1 or TRBD2 (5 bases each). Germline V gene data show CDR1 as LGHNA and CDR2 as YSLEER. V was clipped by 0 bases and J by 0 bases, with 18 bases between them. The CDR3 spans 19 residues. CDR3 sequence reads: CASSQDYARLRGSYNEQFF. The DNA of the CDR3 is TGCGCCAGCAGCCAAGATTATGCCAGGCTGAGGGGCTCCTACAATGAGCAGTTCTTC.

Only a few counts were recorded for this clonotype. At one end, the junction sequence differs from germline, possibly due to a read error. V usage is TRBV18 and J usage is TRBJ1-5; 10 positions agree with TRBD1. The germline gives CDR1 KGHSH, CDR2 LQKENI. CDR3 length: 15 residues. The CDR3 here is CVSSPGTGGNQPQHF. In nucleotides, the CDR3 is TGTGTCAGCTCACCAGGGACAGGGGGCAATCAGCCCCAGCATTTT.

This clonotype was counted between two and nine times. The V gene is TRBV19, the J gene TRBJ2-1, with unresolved D. CDR3 length equals 14 residues. Germline V gives CDR1 LNHDA, CDR2 SQIVND (reference sequence). V dropped 9 bases and J dropped 4 bases, with 16 bases sitting between them. This CDR3 reads CASSSPGSYNEQFF. In DNA form, the CDR3 reads TGTGCCAGCAGCAGCCCAGGCAGTTACAATGAGCAGTTCTTC.

In its sample, this clonotype was seen many times. This chain connects TRBV3-1 to TRBJ2-7, with TRBD2 matching over 12 bases. V shed 4 bases and J 6 bases; nucleotides not matched to a gene: 7. The CDR3 contains 15 residues. The germline V gene encodes CDR1 LGHDT and CDR2 YNNKEL (reference sequence). The CDR3 loop reads CASSPLRTSGAEQYF. The CDR3 DNA follows: TGTGCCAGCAGCCCCCTGAGGACTAGCGGGGCCGAGCAGTACTTC.

This clonotype came up many times. The chain is built from TRBV28 and TRBJ2-2; D may be TRBD2 (6 bases). Trimming took off 7 bases at V and 5 bases at J, with 20 bases between the two ends. Germline CDR1 reads MDHEN; CDR2 reads SYDVKM. The CDR3 is made up of 16 amino acids. The CDR3 is CASKEGSPVGTGELFF. Here the CDR3 DNA reads TGTGCCAGCAAGGAGGGGAGCCCCGTGGGTACCGGGGAGCTGTTTTTT.

This chain joins TRBV10-2 and TRBJ2-3, with D perhaps matching TRBD2 (5 bases). V dropped 2 bases and J dropped 6 bases, with 15 bases sitting between them. The CDR3 extends over 15 amino acids. Germline lookup yields CDR1 WSHSY and CDR2 SAAADI. Here the CDR3 reads CASSEVLAQRDTQYF. The CDR3 nucleotides read TGCGCCAGCAGTGAGGTATTAGCGCAGAGGGATACGCAGTATTTT.

This clonotype was counted ten times or more. The chain is built from TRBV6-5 and TRBJ2-2; TRBD2 agrees at 13 bases. Trimming cost V 6 bases and J 5 bases; bases outside gene matches: 3. The CDR3 length is 15 residues. Germline CDR1 is MNHEY and CDR2 is SVGAGI. The CDR3 is CASRRLAGGTGELFF. Written as DNA, the CDR3 is TGTGCCAGCAGAAGACTAGCGGGAGGAACCGGGGAGCTGTTTTTT.

This clonotype was observed at least ten times. An end of the junction differs from the germline gene, which may be a read error. V and J are TRBV19 and TRBJ2-6; D is possibly TRBD1 (5 bases). CDR1 and CDR2 (germline): LNHDA, SQIVND (reference sequence). The CDR3 is 13 residues long. The CDR3 bases are TGTGCCAGTGTGCTCTCTGGGGCCAACGTTCTGACTTTC. Translated, it gives CASVLSGANVLTF.

CDR3 sequence: CASKVGRADDTQYF. The CDR3 nucleotides are TGCGCCAGCAAGGTCGGGAGGGCCGACGATACGCAGTATTTT. V and J are TRBV5-1 and TRBJ2-3; 8 bases match TRBD2. Germline loops: CDR1 SGHRS, CDR2 YFSETQ. V was clipped by 6 bases and J by 6 bases; unmatched bases: 9. The CDR3 extends over 14 amino acids.

This chain uses TRBV5-5 with TRBJ2-1, with D perhaps TRBD1 or TRBD2 (6 bases each). This CDR3 spans 15 amino acids. Germline V CDR1 and CDR2: SGHKS, YYEKEE (reference sequence). V was clipped by 0 bases and J by 5 bases, with 12 bases between them. CDR3 coding DNA: TGTGCCAGCAGCTTGGATGGGGGGCCCCACAATGAGCAGTTCTTC. This codes for CASSLDGGPHNEQFF.

V and J are TRBV10-3 and TRBJ2-1; 12 bases map to TRBD2. J lost 7 bases, V lost 5 bases, and 9 bases had no gene match. The length of the CDR3 is 16 residues. Germline V lookup: CDR1 ENHRY, CDR2 SYGVKD. The CDR3 region is CAISYLAGGPNNEQFF. The CDR3 nucleotides are TGTGCCATCAGTTACCTAGCGGGAGGGCCAAATAATGAGCAGTTCTTC.

This clonotype was found a few times. The rearrangement uses TRBV4-1 and TRBJ1-3, with a tentative D call TRBD1 (5 bases). The germline V and J ends were trimmed by 3 bases and 0 bases, with 9 bases remaining between them. Germline V gene lookup returns CDR1 MGHRA and CDR2 YSYEKL. The CDR3 totals 15 residues. The CDR3 here is CASSHPGTSGNTIYF. The CDR3 DNA reads as TGCGCCAGCAGCCATCCCGGGACCTCTGGAAACACCATATATTTT.

The sample holds many counts of this clonotype. The genes are TRBV6-2 or TRBV6-3 and TRBJ2-5, with 8 bases lining up with TRBD2. The V gene end was trimmed by 2 bases and the J gene end by 1 base; junction bases not matched to a gene: 3. CDR1 MNHEY and CDR2 SVGEGT come from the germline V gene. The CDR3 totals 15 residues. The DNA of the CDR3 is TGTGCCAGCAGTTACGCCGGGACTAGCCAAGAGACCCAGTACTTC. Residues: CASSYAGTSQETQYF.